These 11 T cell receptor beta chains were all obtained from the same sample, sequenced in a study of blood T cell repertoires in COVID-19. TCRdb's table, derived via immunoSEQ multiplex PCR, lists solely in-frame clones and lacks some. The table lists some 200,000 clones, more than 75% of them singletons. The specimen was peripheral blood. These receptors were obtained from an older woman with COVID-19, enrolled during active disease.

A few counts support this clone. This chain links TRBV3-1 (or the pseudogene TRBV3-2) with TRBJ1-4; D call uncertain. V lost 10 bases and J 14 bases, leaving 17 bases between the germline ends. The CDR3 has 11 amino acids. Germline CDR1 reads LGHDT; CDR2 reads YNNKEL (reference sequence). CDR3 region: CATTQAGRLFF. The DNA of the CDR3 is TGTGCCACCACCCAGGCAGGTCGGCTGTTTTTT.

This chain uses TRBV27 with TRBJ2-7; tentative D call: TRBD1 (5 bases). This CDR3 comprises 16 residues. Germline CDR1 MNHEY, CDR2 SMNVEV (reference sequence). Between the trimmed V and J ends, which lost 3 bases and 3 bases, there was a span of 18 bases. DNA for the CDR3: TGTGCCAGCAGTTTGGGCGACAGTTCTTTAGGCTACGAGCAGTACTTC. Its translation is CASSLGDSSLGYEQYF.

The V and J genes are TRBV5-1 and TRBJ2-7; D uncertain. CDR3 length: 14 residues. V shed 0 bases and J shed 1 base, with 8 bases lying between them. Germline V lookup: CDR1 SGHRS, CDR2 YFSETQ. The CDR3 sequence: CASSLVAHSYEQYF. In DNA form, the CDR3 reads TGCGCCAGCAGCTTGGTGGCCCATTCCTACGAGCAGTACTTC. Variable domain in full (rest from reference TRBV5-1 and TRBJ2-7): KAGVTQTPRYLIKTRGQQVTLSCSPISGHRSVSWYQQTPGQGLQFLFEYFSETQRNKGNFPGRFSGRQFSNSRSEMNVSTLELGDSALYLCASSLVAHSYEQYFGPGTRLTVT.

The CDR3 loop is CASSPPGTAFYEQYF. CDR3 in DNA: TGTGCCAGCAGTCCCCCCGGGACTGCCTTCTACGAGCAGTACTTC. The V and J genes are TRBV6-6 and TRBJ2-7; TRBD2 is a possible D gene (6 bases). This CDR3 region has 15 residues. V gave up 5 bases and J gave up 3 bases, with 17 bases separating them. The V gene's germline CDR1 is MNHNY and CDR2 SVGAGI (reference sequence).

The V gene is TRBV28, the J gene TRBJ2-7; TRBD1 matches 9 bases. The CDR3 length is 15 residues. Trimming removed 6 bases from V and 3 bases from J; junction bases left unmatched: 9. Germline values: CDR1 MDHEN, CDR2 SYDVKM. CDR3 nucleotide sequence: TGTGCCAGCAGAAGCACGGGGACAGGGTTCTACGAGCAGTACTTC. Its translation: CASRSTGTGFYEQYF.

This clone showed up just once. The chain couples TRBV15 to TRBJ2-5, with a possible D match to TRBD1 (5 bases). Germline loops: CDR1 LNHNV, CDR2 YYDKDF (reference sequence). Trimming shortened V by 3 bases and J by 2 bases, and 7 bases separated the two germline ends. The CDR3 consists of 13 residues. CDR3 nucleotides: TGTGCCACCAGCAGCAGGGTTCAAGAGACCCAGTACTTC. It specifies CATSSRVQETQYF.

This clone was seen a single time. The rearrangement uses TRBV5-6 and TRBJ2-7; D uncertain. The CDR3 runs to 13 residues. Germline assignment: CDR1 SGHDT and CDR2 YYEEEE. V was pared by 0 bases and J by 3 bases, with 7 bases between. The CDR3 reads CASSLAAFYEQYF. The CDR3, as DNA: TGTGCCAGCAGCTTGGCCGCGTTCTACGAGCAGTACTTC.

The rearrangement links TRBV3-1 (or the pseudogene TRBV3-2) to TRBJ2-7, with 7 nucleotides matching TRBD1. The CDR3 length is 13 residues. Germline CDR1 is LGHDT and CDR2 is YNNKEL (reference sequence). Losses at the gene ends were 3 bases for V and 3 bases for J; bases not matched to a gene: 2. The CDR3 region has the DNA TGTGCCAGCAGCCAGACAGGGAACTACGAGCAGTACTTC. As protein: CASSQTGNYEQYF.

The genes are TRBV18 and TRBJ1-1, with D possibly TRBD1 on 6 matching bases. Germline V CDR1 and CDR2: KGHSH, LQKENI. The CDR3 is 16 amino acids. Deletions cut 3 bases from V and 1 base from J, with 15 bases between. DNA for the CDR3: TGTGCCAGCTCACCGATGGACAGCCAAACGAACACTGAAGCTTTCTTT. This sequence encodes CASSPMDSQTNTEAFF. Using reference TRBV18 and TRBJ1-1 for the parts outside the CDR3, the full variable domain is NAGVMQNPRHLVRRRGQEARLRCSPMKGHSHVYWYRQLPEEGLKFMVYLQKENIIDESGMPKERFSAEFPKEGPSILRIQQVVRGDSAAYFCASSPMDSQTNTEAFFGQGTRLTVV.

V is TRBV28 and J is TRBJ1-2; a possible D gene is TRBD1 (6 bases). Germline V gene data show CDR1 as MDHEN and CDR2 as SYDVKM. CDR3 length: 15 amino acids. The germline V and J ends were trimmed by 3 bases and 2 bases, with 13 bases remaining between them. The CDR3 DNA reads TGTGCCAGCAGTTTGAAGGGGGGGATAAACTATGGCTACACCTTC. This sequence encodes CASSLKGGINYGYTF.

This chain joins TRBV2 and TRBJ2-1; TRBD2 matches 13 bases. CDR1 is SNHLY and CDR2 is FYNNEI in the germline V gene. Trimming removed 6 bases from V and 4 bases from J; junction bases left unmatched: 6. This CDR3 region has 16 residues. The CDR3 coding sequence is TGTGCCAGCAGCCGTGGGACTAGCGGGAATTACAATGAGCAGTTCTTC. Its protein is CASSRGTSGNYNEQFF.